The rows below give T cell receptor beta chains drawn from one sample of a study of cytomegalovirus exposure and HLA in healthy donors. The method was immunoSEQ multiplex PCR; TCRdb's version includes in-frame clones alone and lacks a portion of them. The repertoire consists of 75,000 to 100,000 clones, with 70% to 80% occurring once and the leading ten covering 15% to 20%. The source material was PBMCs. The receptors derive from a man aged 55 to 69 in good health and CMV-seropositive. Each CDR3 is given with its conserved first and last residue. The D gene is left open where the match is weak. The size entry is marked missing in some rows and otherwise reads once, few, many or a size class.

TRBJ1-6,TRBV5-6,.,.,TGTGCCAGCAGGCCTAATCGCAGGGGCCGCTCCTATAATTCACCCCTCCACTTT,CASRPNRRGRSYNSPLHF
TRBJ2-1,TRBV5-1,.,.,TGCGCCAGCAGCGGACGGGGGGCGGTAAGCCCCTACAATGAGCAGTTCTTC,CASSGRGAVSPYNEQFF
TRBJ1-1,TRBV10-2,.,.,TGCGCCAGCAGTGGGGACAAGGACACTGAAGCTTTCTTT,CASSGDKDTEAFF
TRBJ1-2,TRBV5-1,.,.,TGCGCCAGCAGCTTGTCACAGAGCCAGAGAACCGGCTACACCTTC,CASSLSQSQRTGYTF
TRBJ2-5,TRBV19,once,TRBD2,TGTGCCAGTGGTCCCGGGACTAGTATGAAAGAGACCCAGTACTTC,CASGPGTSMKETQYF
TRBJ2-4,TRBV18,.,.,TGTGCCAGCTCAGCGGAAATCCTAGCCAAAAACATTCAGTACTTC,CASSAEILAKNIQYF
TRBJ2-7,TRBV19,.,.,TGTGCCAGTAGTACCCACGGCGGAACCTCCTACGAGCAGTACTTC,CASSTHGGTSYEQYF
TRBJ1-2,TRBV28,few,.,TGTGCCAGCAGTTTTCCCTTAGGGGTAAACTATGGCTACACCTTC,CASSFPLGVNYGYTF
TRBJ1-5,TRBV6-4,.,.,TGTGCCAGCAGTGACTCTGGGAGGGGGGTCCAGCCCCAGCATTTT,CASSDSGRGVQPQHF
TRBJ1-1,TRBV6-5,.,TRBD1,TGTGCCAGCAGTTACTCTGGGCAGGGGGACACTGAAGCTTTCTTT,CASSYSGQGDTEAFF
TRBJ1-5,TRBV7-8,.,.,TGTGCCAGCAGCTTAGGGCAGGGCAATCAGCCCCAGCATTTT,CASSLGQGNQPQHF
TRBJ2-1,TRBV7-3,once,TRBD2,TGTGCCAGCAGCTTAACGGGGCGGACTAGATTCTACAATGAGCAGTTCTTC,CASSLTGRTRFYNEQFF
TRBJ2-7,TRBV5-6,.,.,TGTGCCAGCAGCTTGGGCGGTGTCTACGAGCAGTACTTC,CASSLGGVYEQYF
TRBJ2-7,TRBV7-2,.,.,TGTGCCAGCAGCTTAGTAGGGGGTAGTGTCCACGAGCAGTACTTC,CASSLVGGSVHEQYF
TRBJ1-2,TRBV15,.,.,TGTGCCCCCAGCCGGACTCCCCCGCACTACACCTTC,CAPSRTPPHYTF
TRBJ2-4,TRBV28,.,.,TGTGCCAGCAGTTTAGCGGACACTATAGCCAAAAACATTCAGTACTTC,CASSLADTIAKNIQYF
TRBJ2-3,TRBV5-1,.,.,TGCGCCAGCAGCCGGATGGCGCAGGGTTTGAGCACAGATACGCAGTATTTT,CASSRMAQGLSTDTQYF
TRBJ1-6,TRBV6-1,.,.,TGTGCCAGCAGTGTCGTTCGCTCCTATAATTCACCCCTCCACTTT,CASSVVRSYNSPLHF
TRBJ2-5,TRBV18,.,.,TGTGCCAGCTCACCTCGGGACAAAGAGACCCAGTACTTC,CASSPRDKETQYF
TRBJ2-5,TRBV23-1,.,.,TGCGCCAGCCCCCTCCGAGGGGGAGAGACCCAGTACTTC,CASPLRGGETQYF
TRBJ1-6,TRBV2,.,.,TGTGCCAGCAGTCCGGGAATAAAACCCCTCCACTTT,CASSPGIKPLHF
TRBJ1-6,TRBV11-2,once,.,TGTGCCAGCAGCATGGCTAATTCACCCCTCCACTTT,CASSMANSPLHF
TRBJ1-5,TRBV7-9,.,.,TGTGCCAGCAGCTTGGGCCAGGGGTCGGGCAATCAGCCCCAGCATTTT,CASSLGQGSGNQPQHF
TRBJ2-7,TRBV4-1,.,.,TGCGCCAGCAGCCAAGGGCTGGGAGGCGAGCAGTACTTC,CASSQGLGGEQYF
TRBJ2-5,TRBV7-2,.,.,TGTGCCAGCAGCCGGAACGCAGGGTCGGAGACCCAGTACTTC,CASSRNAGSETQYF
TRBJ1-6,TRBV19,.,TRBD1,TGTGCCAGTAGTCCGCCGGACAGGCTTTTAGGTTCACCCCTCCACTTT,CASSPPDRLLGSPLHF
TRBJ2-2,TRBV15,.,.,TGTGCCACCAGCAGAGATCGGGTAACCGGGGAGCTGTTTTTT,CATSRDRVTGELFF
TRBJ1-2,TRBV29-1,.,TRBD1,TGCAGCGGGGCAGGGGGAAACGGCTACACCTTC,CSGAGGNGYTF
TRBJ1-1,TRBV5-4,.,TRBD1,TGTGCCATACAGGACAGGGGCCCTGAAGCTTTCTTT,CAIQDRGPEAFF
TRBJ2-5,TRBV4-1,.,.,TGCGCCAGCAGCACTCGCGATAATAAAGAGACCCAGTACTTC,CASSTRDNKETQYF
TRBJ2-1,TRBV5-6,few,.,TGTGCCAGCAGCTTGGAAGGGGCGGTCCGGGAGTTCTTC,CASSLEGAVREFF
TRBJ2-5,TRBV7-2,few,.,TGTGCCAGCGGGGGCCTAGGCGGGGAGACCCAGTACTTC,CASGGLGGETQYF